The 29 T cell receptor beta chains below all came from one sample that was sequenced in a study of blood T cell repertoires in COVID-19. Only in-frame clones appear in the TCRdb table, and some are missing; sequencing was by immunoSEQ multiplex PCR. Of about 200,000 clones in the sample, approximately 80% were seen once. Sequencing was performed on PBMCs or T cells enriched from blood (not recorded which). All receptors derive from a woman aged 55-69 years with acute COVID-19.

This chain joins TRBV27 and TRBJ1-3, with D uncertain. Germline lookup yields CDR1 MNHEY and CDR2 SMNVEV (reference sequence). The CDR3 length is 13 residues. V gave up 5 bases and J gave up 2 bases, with 7 bases separating them. The CDR3: CASSPRTGNTIYF. In DNA, the CDR3 is TGTGCCAGCAGTCCGCGCACTGGAAACACCATATATTTT.

As regards this clone: Its ends do not fully match the called genes, so a read error is possible. The chain's CDR3 is CASSVDSYSYNEQFF. CDR3 nucleotide sequence: TGTGCCAGTAGTGTAGACAGTTACTCCTACAATGAGCAGTTCTTC. V usage is TRBV19 and J usage is TRBJ2-1, with a possible D match to TRBD1 (5 bases). Germline V gives CDR1 LNHDA, CDR2 SQIVND (reference sequence). The CDR3 runs to 15 residues.

J is TRBJ1-2 and V is TRBV11-2; TRBD1 aligns across 9 bases. This CDR3 is 15 amino acids long. With 6 bases clipped from V and 4 bases from J, the junction kept 9 bases outside the gene matches. Germline V gives CDR1 SGHAT, CDR2 FQNNGV. CDR3 DNA sequence: TGTGCCAGCAGTTTAACACAGGGGGCGGGCTATGGCTACACCTTC. Translating gives CASSLTQGAGYGYTF.

The chain uses TRBV10-1 and TRBJ2-2, with no clear D. The CDR3 has 15 residues. Per the germline V gene, CDR1 is WNHNN and CDR2 is SYGVQD (reference sequence). Trimming left V 2 bases short and J 1 base short, with 8 bases between. CDR3 in amino acids: CASSENPRNTGELFF. The CDR3, as DNA: TGCGCCAGCAGTGAGAATCCCAGGAACACCGGGGAGCTGTTTTTT.

V gene TRBV7-9 combines with J gene TRBJ1-6; 8 bases align to TRBD1. Germline assignment: CDR1 SEHNR and CDR2 FQNEAQ (reference sequence). This CDR3 has 15 amino acids. V lost 5 bases and J lost 7; bases outside the gene matches: 7. The CDR3 DNA follows: TGTGCCAGCAGCACCACAGGGGGGCCCAATTCACCCCTCCACTTT. Its protein is CASSTTGGPNSPLHF.

The chain employs TRBV19 and TRBJ1-1; a possible D gene is TRBD1 (5 bases). There are 14 residues in the CDR3. V was trimmed by 7 bases and J by 0 bases, leaving 12 bases between them. Germline V gene data show CDR1 as LNHDA and CDR2 as SQIVND (reference sequence). This CDR3 reads CASNPAGLNTEAFF. The CDR3 DNA reads TGTGCCAGTAATCCCGCAGGGCTGAACACTGAAGCTTTCTTT.

This clone was detected only a few times. The chain has TRBV28 and TRBJ2-5; 9 bases agree with TRBD2. Germline V CDR1 and CDR2: MDHEN, SYDVKM. CDR3 size: 15 residues. Unmatched junction bases numbered 9, after V lost 7 bases and J lost 3 bases. CDR3 protein: CASKTSGGYKETQYF. CDR3 nucleotide sequence: TGTGCCAGCAAGACGAGCGGGGGGTACAAAGAGACCCAGTACTTC. The complete variable domain, with remaining parts taken from reference TRBV28 and TRBJ2-5, reads DVKVTQSSRYLVKRTGEKVFLECVQDMDHENMFWYRQDPGLGLRLIYFSYDVKMKEKGDIPEGYSVSREKKERFSLILESASTNQTSMYLCASKTSGGYKETQYFGPGTRLLVL.

V is TRBV9 and J is TRBJ2-7; D possibly corresponds to TRBD2 (6 bases). The V and J ends lost 4 bases and 6 bases respectively, with 8 bases between them. The germline V gene has CDR1 SGDLS and CDR2 YYNGEE. The CDR3 spans 11 residues. For the CDR3, the DNA is TGTGCCAGCAGCCGCGGGGTCGAGCAGTACTTC. The encoded protein is CASSRGVEQYF.

The chain uses TRBV10-1 and TRBJ2-5; a possible D gene is TRBD1 (5 bases). There are 15 residues in the CDR3. V shed 0 bases and J shed 2 bases, with 10 bases lying between them. In germline, CDR1 is WNHNN, CDR2 SYGVQD (reference sequence). The CDR3 spells CASSESGPRQETQYF. As DNA, the CDR3 is TGCGCCAGCAGTGAGTCGGGGCCCCGACAAGAGACCCAGTACTTC.

The genes are TRBV21-1 and TRBJ2-1; TRBD1, the table's D call, lacks a check against the DNA. TRBV21-1 is an annotated pseudogene. The CDR3 totals 14 residues. CDR3 bases: TGTGCCAGCAGCCCGCGGACAGCTTACAATGAGCAGTTCTTC. Protein sequence: CASSPRTAYNEQFF.

This clone was seen a few times. The J gene is TRBJ2-3, the V gene TRBV2, with D possibly TRBD2 on 5 matching bases. Germline CDR1 is SNHLY and CDR2 is FYNNEI. The CDR3 is 13 residues long. The ends were cut back, 4 bases at V and 7 bases at J, with 12 bases in the middle. CDR3 nucleotide sequence: TGTGCCAGCAGTGGGGAGACTCGATATACGCAGTATTTT. Amino acids: CASSGETRYTQYF. The full variable domain, its missing parts supplied by reference TRBV2 and TRBJ2-3, is EPEVTQTPSHQVTQMGQEVILRCVPISNHLYFYWYRQILGQKVEFLVSFYNNEISEKSEIFDDQFSVERPDGSNFTLKIRSTKLEDSAMYFCASSGETRYTQYFGPGTRLTVL.

This clone has only a few counts. This rearrangement joins TRBV28 to TRBJ2-1; TRBD1 is a possible D gene (5 bases). With 5 bases removed from V and 5 bases from J, the gap between germline ends came to 19 bases. The CDR3 spans 16 residues. Germline V lookup: CDR1 MDHEN, CDR2 SYDVKM. The DNA of the CDR3 is TGTGCCAGCAGTCGCCCTCAGGGCCCGAGGAACAATGAGCAGTTCTTC. As protein: CASSRPQGPRNNEQFF.

The rearrangement joins TRBV7-8 to TRBJ2-2; TRBD1 matches 9 bases. This CDR3 region has 14 residues. Trimming removed 11 bases from V and 4 bases from J; junction bases left unmatched: 8. Germline CDR1 SGHVS, CDR2 FQNEAQ. CDR3 amino acids: CAGSGTGLTGELFF. DNA for the CDR3: TGTGCCGGATCCGGGACAGGGCTCACCGGGGAGCTGTTTTTT.

For the CDR3, the DNA is TGTGCCAGCAGCAAATCCCCACAGCGGGCCACAGATACGCAGTATTTT. Protein sequence: CASSKSPQRATDTQYF. This rearrangement joins TRBV21-1 to TRBJ2-3; the table names TRBD2, a call not compared with the DNA. TRBV21-1 counts as a pseudogene. CDR3 length: 16 amino acids.

This CDR3 is CASSPQVGGIGELFF. CDR3 in DNA: TGTGCCAGTAGTCCCCAGGTCGGGGGGATCGGGGAGCTGTTTTTT. The rearrangement joins TRBV19 to TRBJ2-2, with 7 nucleotides matching TRBD2. V was clipped by 5 bases and J by 7 bases; unmatched bases: 10. CDR3 size: 15 residues. From germline, CDR1 is LNHDA and CDR2 SQIVND (reference sequence).

The genes are TRBV5-1 and TRBJ2-1; 8 bases match TRBD2. Germline CDR1 SGHRS, CDR2 YFSETQ. The CDR3 runs 16 residues. V gave up 0 bases and J gave up 8 bases; unmatched junction bases: 10. CDR3 in DNA: TGCGCCAGCAGCTTGGCTGTACTAGCGGATGGAGATGAGCAGTTCTTC. This gives the protein CASSLAVLADGDEQFF.

This sequence joins TRBV7-9 and TRBJ2-7, with no clear D. Looked up from germline, CDR1 is SEHNR and CDR2 is FQNEAQ (reference sequence). This CDR3 has 16 amino acids. Trimming left V 5 bases short and J 2 bases short, with 19 bases between. The CDR3 sequence is CASSPRQIGYPYEQYF. The CDR3 DNA follows: TGTGCCAGCAGCCCCCGGCAGATCGGGTACCCCTACGAGCAGTACTTC.

The V and J genes are TRBV9 and TRBJ1-5; the D gene is possibly TRBD1 (6 bases). Trimming took 3 bases from V and 3 from J, leaving 10 bases between them. The CDR3 spans 14 residues. The germline V gene encodes CDR1 SGDLS and CDR2 YYNGEE. This CDR3 is CASSATGSNQPQHF. CDR3 sequence (DNA): TGTGCCAGCAGCGCCACAGGGTCCAATCAGCCCCAGCATTTT. Looking up the rest from reference TRBV9 and TRBJ1-5 gives the full variable domain: DSGVTQTPKHLITATGQRVTLRCSPRSGDLSVYWYQQSLDQGLQFLIQYYNGEERAKGNILERFSAQQFPDLHSELNLSSLELGDSALYFCASSATGSNQPQHFGDGTRLSIL.

This clone was recorded at least ten times. The chain combines TRBV4-3 with TRBJ2-2; a weak D match, TRBD1 (6 bases). V lost 0 bases and J 8 bases, leaving 13 bases between the germline ends. Germline V gives CDR1 LGHNA, CDR2 YSLEER. The CDR3 spans 15 residues. The DNA of the CDR3 is TGCGCCAGCAGCCAAGACTGGGGGCTTCCGGGGGAGCTGTTTTTT. Protein: CASSQDWGLPGELFF.

V gene TRBV19 combines with J gene TRBJ2-1, with D perhaps TRBD2 (6 bases). Trimming removed 7 bases from V and 2 bases from J, with 15 bases in between. The CDR3 extends over 15 amino acids. Germline V gene lookup returns CDR1 LNHDA and CDR2 SQIVND (reference sequence). CDR3 DNA sequence: TGTGCCAGTACTAAGAGCGGGCCTGCCTACAATGAGCAGTTCTTC. Translation gives CASTKSGPAYNEQFF. The full variable domain, in which reference TRBV19 and TRBJ2-1 provide the parts outside the CDR3, is DGGITQSPKYLFRKEGQNVTLSCEQNLNHDAMYWYRQDPGQGLRLIYYSQIVNDFQKGDIAEGYSVSREKKESFPLTVTSAQKNPTAFYLCASTKSGPAYNEQFFGPGTRLTVL.

This clone occurred once. The chain employs TRBV15 and TRBJ1-2, with D maybe TRBD1 (5 bases). The V gene's germline CDR1 is LNHNV and CDR2 YYDKDF (reference sequence). V was pared by 1 base and J by 3 bases, with 18 bases between. The CDR3 runs 17 residues. CDR3 nucleotides: TGTGCCACCAGCAGAGCCTCCGGGGGACTAAAAGACTATGGCTACACCTTC. It specifies CATSRASGGLKDYGYTF.

The V and J genes are TRBV18 and TRBJ2-1, with 8 bases fitting TRBD1. Germline V gives CDR1 KGHSH, CDR2 LQKENI. J lost 6 bases, V lost 7 bases, and 8 bases had no gene match. The CDR3 has 14 amino acids. Written as DNA, the CDR3 is TGTGCCAGCTTACCGCAGGGGGCGGGCAATGAGCAGTTCTTC. Protein: CASLPQGAGNEQFF.

This clone showed up just once. The V call is TRBV18, the J call TRBJ1-1; weak D call: TRBD1 (5 bases). Germline V CDR1 and CDR2: KGHSH, LQKENI. Between the trimmed V and J ends, which lost 3 bases and 3 bases, there was a span of 8 bases. CDR3 length: 13 residues. Written as DNA, the CDR3 is TGTGCCAGCTCACCCGCACAGGACACTGAAGCTTTCTTT. Translated: CASSPAQDTEAFF.

The CDR3: CASSSHSPGLGELFF. Here the CDR3 DNA reads TGTGCCAGCAGCTCACATTCACCGGGACTAGGGGAGCTGTTTTTT. V usage is TRBV6-2 or TRBV6-3 and J usage is TRBJ2-2; 7 positions match TRBD2. Germline V gene sequence: CDR1 MNHEY, CDR2 SVGEGT. The CDR3 sequence is 15 residues long. The J segment lost 8 bases and the V segment lost 6 bases, leaving 12 bases of the junction unmatched.

CDR3 protein: CASSLTGGLQGGRGTGELFF. The CDR3 DNA reads TGTGCCAGCAGTCTCACCGGTGGGTTACAGGGTGGGAGAGGCACCGGGGAGCTGTTTTTT. The chain joins TRBV27 to TRBJ2-2; D possibly corresponds to TRBD1 (6 bases). The ends were cut back, 5 bases at V and 4 bases at J, with 29 bases in the middle. The CDR3 runs to 20 residues. The germline V gene encodes CDR1 MNHEY and CDR2 SMNVEV (reference sequence).

The V gene is TRBV4-1, the J gene TRBJ2-7; D ambiguous. V lost 0 bases to trimming and J lost 0 bases, with 6 bases between them. Germline-derived CDR1 and CDR2 are MGHRA and YSYEKL. The CDR3 totals 14 residues. The CDR3 is CASSQERSSYEQYF. CDR3 DNA: TGCGCCAGCAGCCAAGAACGGAGCTCCTACGAGCAGTACTTC.

This chain uses TRBV2 with TRBJ2-1, with TRBD2 matching 9 bases. The CDR3 is made up of 15 amino acids. The junction had 4 bases not matched to a gene; V was cut back by 6 bases and J by 1 base. The germline V gene has CDR1 SNHLY and CDR2 FYNNEI. The CDR3 DNA follows: TGTGCCAGCAGCGGAAGCGGGAGGTCCTACAATGAGCAGTTCTTC. Its protein product is CASSGSGRSYNEQFF.

The CDR3 DNA sequence: TGTGCCAGCAGTTTACCAGGGGATAGCTACACCTTC. Its translation is CASSLPGDSYTF. This sequence joins TRBV28 and TRBJ1-2; D is perhaps TRBD1 (6 bases). V was shortened by 2 bases and J by 9 bases, with 10 bases between the two germline ends. The CDR3 contains 12 residues. Germline assignment: CDR1 MDHEN and CDR2 SYDVKM.

The V and J genes are TRBV6-5 and TRBJ1-1; 7 nucleotides align to TRBD1. The J segment lost 2 bases and the V segment lost 8 bases, leaving 8 bases of the junction unmatched. CDR1 MNHEY and CDR2 SVGAGI come from the germline V gene. CDR3 size: 14 residues. Here the CDR3 DNA reads TGTGCCAGCCTCGGGACAGATGCAAACACTGAAGCTTTCTTT. Amino acids: CASLGTDANTEAFF.